This is a list of T cell receptor beta chains from one sample in a study of CD8 T cells in ankylosing spondylitis. TCRdb reanalysed the 5' RACE reads using MiXCR and keeps one entry per CDR3 protein. The sample holds approximately 100,000 distinct CDR3 sequences, less than 25% seen once. Material: synovial fluid, either unsorted or a sorted T cell fraction (not recorded which). These receptors were taken from a male donor with ankylosing spondylitis. Both conserved end residues are part of each CDR3. D genes are given only for firm matches. Size tells how often a clone was seen (once, few, many) or the class of an expanded clone, and some rows leave it out.

v_gene	d_gene	abundance	j_gene	CDR3nt	CDR3aa
TRBV20-1	NA	NA	TRBJ1-6	TGCAGTGCTAGACCCTCGGGGGGCCAATATAATTCACCCCTCCACTTT	CSARPSGGQYNSPLHF
TRBV2	NA	NA	TRBJ1-6	TGTGCCAGCAGTGATGGCGCGGCGTCCTATAATTCACCCCTCCACTTT	CASSDGAASYNSPLHF
TRBV20-1	NA	NA	TRBJ1-1	TGCAGTGCTAGAGATCAGGGGCGGTGGACTGAAGCTTTCTTT	CSARDQGRWTEAFF
TRBV30	TRBD2	few	TRBJ2-4	TGTGCCTGGAGTGTTAAGGTTGCGGCTAGCGGGAGGGGAGGTGGAAACATTCAGTACTTC	CAWSVKVAASGRGGGNIQYF
TRBV7-2	NA	NA	TRBJ2-1	TGTGCCAGCAGCTCAACCTACAATGAGCAGTTCTTC	CASSSTYNEQFF
TRBV5-1	NA	NA	TRBJ1-2	TGCGCCAGCAGCTTGGCCTCAGGGGCCGGCTATGGCTACACCTTC	CASSLASGAGYGYTF
TRBV29-1	TRBD1	many	TRBJ2-1	TGCAGCGCTCCCGGGACAGTGTACAATGAGCAGTTCTTC	CSAPGTVYNEQFF
TRBV4-1	NA	once	TRBJ2-1	TGCGCCAGCAGCCAGACCGCTACCTACAATGAGCAGTTCTTC	CASSQTATYNEQFF
TRBV18	NA	few	TRBJ2-7	TGTGCCAGCTCACCGGAGGCTCCCGAGCAGTACTTC	CASSPEAPEQYF
TRBV5-1	NA	NA	TRBJ2-3	TGCGCCAGCCGGATAAGTGGCACAGATACGCAGTATTTT	CASRISGTDTQYF
TRBV18	TRBD1	few	TRBJ1-3	TGTGCCAGCTCGCCTCGGGACAGACGCTTCTCTGGAAACACCATATATTTT	CASSPRDRRFSGNTIYF
TRBV20-1	NA	NA	TRBJ2-1	TGCAGTGGTACCCAGGGGGGTTTGAATGAGCAGTTCTTC	CSGTQGGLNEQFF
TRBV4-2	NA	NA	TRBJ1-1	TGTGCCAGCAGCCAAGATGAGGGGGGAACTGAAGCTTTCTTT	CASSQDEGGTEAFF
TRBV10-3	NA	NA	TRBJ2-3	TGTGCCATCGGCGAGAGAGAGAGCACAGATACGCAGTATTTT	CAIGERESTDTQYF
TRBV3-1	TRBD2	few	TRBJ2-7	TGTGCCAGCAGCCAGTCAAGCGGGAGTCGTTATTACGAGCAGTACTTC	CASSQSSGSRYYEQYF
TRBV28	TRBD1	many	TRBJ1-5	TGTGCCACATCCGGGACAGGGGCGTATAGCAATCAGCCCCAGCATTTT	CATSGTGAYSNQPQHF
TRBV5-5	TRBD1	many	TRBJ1-6	TGTGCCAGCAGCCTGACAGGGCTACTCGGCAATTCACCCCTCCACTTT	CASSLTGLLGNSPLHF
TRBV13	NA	few	TRBJ2-1	TGTGCCAGCGGTCGTTTCCATGAGCAGTTCTTC	CASGRFHEQFF
TRBV7-9	TRBD2	many	TRBJ2-1	TGTGCCAGCATACTAGCGAACGACAATGAGCAGTTCTTC	CASILANDNEQFF
TRBV30	NA	few	TRBJ1-1	TGTGCCTGGAGTGCCACAGGGAACACTGAAGCTTTCTTT	CAWSATGNTEAFF
TRBV5-1	TRBD1	many	TRBJ2-3	TGCGCCAGCAGCTTGGAGGACAGGCGGGCAGATACGCAGTATTTT	CASSLEDRRADTQYF
TRBV28	NA	NA	TRBJ1-4	TGTGCCAGCAGTTTGGACGGTAATGAAAAACTGTTTTTT	CASSLDGNEKLFF
TRBV7-9	TRBD2	few	TRBJ2-2	TGTGCCAGCAGCAAGAGACTAGCGGACATTACGGGCGGGGAGCTGTTTTTT	CASSKRLADITGGELFF